Listed below are T cell receptor beta chains from one sample, sequenced in a study of shared clonotypes between healthy human individuals. Here immunoSEQ multiplex PCR was the method, and the copy in TCRdb shows in-frame clones only, minus some. The table shows over 2,000,000 clones, with just over 90% occurring only once. The source material was naive CD8+ T cells from PBMCs. The receptors here all came from a man between 18 and 29 years old in good health. Some clones in this sample may be carry-over from other donors' samples. The CDR3 runs from the conserved cysteine through the conserved F or W. The order of the fields is clone size, D gene, V gene, J gene, CDR3 protein, CDR3 DNA. A D gene is named only where the DNA matches it firmly. Clone size, where shown, is once, few, many, or a class for clones that have expanded.

clone size: -; D gene: -; V gene: TRBV29-1; J gene: TRBJ1-1; CDR3 protein: CSAWAAAMNTEAFF; CDR3 DNA: TGCAGCGCCTGGGCGGCAGCTATGAACACTGAAGCTTTCTTT
clone size: once; D gene: TRBD1; V gene: TRBV6-1; J gene: TRBJ1-1; CDR3 protein: CANQPRPQGYTEAFF; CDR3 DNA: TGTGCCAACCAGCCGAGACCACAGGGGTACACTGAAGCTTTCTTT
clone size: -; D gene: TRBD2; V gene: TRBV15; J gene: TRBJ2-1; CDR3 protein: CATSDRTSGSLFF; CDR3 DNA: TGTGCCACCAGCGACCGGACTAGCGGGAGCCTCTTCTTC
clone size: -; D gene: -; V gene: TRBV5-5; J gene: TRBJ2-7; CDR3 protein: CASSPRGSSYEQYF; CDR3 DNA: TGTGCCAGCAGCCCCCGAGGGAGCTCCTACGAGCAGTACTTC
clone size: -; D gene: -; V gene: TRBV4-3; J gene: TRBJ1-2; CDR3 protein: CASSQEGGRFYGYTF; CDR3 DNA: TGCGCCAGCAGCCAAGAGGGGGGGCGCTTCTATGGCTACACCTTC
clone size: -; D gene: -; V gene: TRBV27; J gene: TRBJ2-1; CDR3 protein: CASSFSRSHEQFF; CDR3 DNA: TGTGCCAGCAGTTTTTCCAGATCCCATGAGCAGTTCTTC
clone size: once; D gene: TRBD2; V gene: TRBV7-9; J gene: TRBJ2-1; CDR3 protein: CASSSRGLAGQQFF; CDR3 DNA: TGTGCCAGCAGCTCACGCGGACTAGCGGGCCAGCAGTTCTTC
clone size: once; D gene: -; V gene: TRBV11-2; J gene: TRBJ2-1; CDR3 protein: CASSFFGSGNEQFF; CDR3 DNA: TGTGCCAGCAGCTTCTTCGGGAGTGGCAATGAGCAGTTCTTC
clone size: -; D gene: -; V gene: TRBV4-1; J gene: TRBJ2-1; CDR3 protein: CASSQDREQFF; CDR3 DNA: TGCGCCAGCAGCCAAGATCGGGAGCAGTTCTTC
clone size: -; D gene: -; V gene: TRBV11-1; J gene: TRBJ2-1; CDR3 protein: CASSLYDREDNEQFF; CDR3 DNA: TGTGCCAGCAGCTTATATGACAGGGAGGACAATGAGCAGTTCTTC